The 25 T cell receptor beta chains below were found in one sample sequenced in a study of OX40 agonist ivuxolimab in advanced cancers. The repertoire was sequenced with immunoSEQ multiplex PCR; TCRdb's copy has only in-frame clones and lacks some. This sample has around 31,000 clones, with 89% found just once. The specimen was CD4+ or CD8+ T cells sorted from blood, collected in a trial of the OX40 agonist ivuxolimab. The source of these receptors is an adult with an advanced solid tumor such as melanoma, head and neck, liver or kidney cancer.

The chain is built from TRBV6-5 and TRBJ2-7, with D possibly being TRBD1 or TRBD2 (5 bases each). Trimming shortened V by 0 bases and J by 2 bases, and 14 bases separated the two germline ends. Germline V gene sequence: CDR1 MNHEY, CDR2 SVGAGI. There are 16 residues in the CDR3. The CDR3 protein is CASSYSGAGKPYEQYF. CDR3 DNA: TGTGCCAGCAGTTACTCCGGGGCAGGGAAACCCTACGAGCAGTACTTC.

The chain couples TRBV7-9 to TRBJ2-1; D is ambiguous. The length of the CDR3 is 15 residues. Germline lookup yields CDR1 SEHNR and CDR2 FQNEAQ (reference sequence). V was trimmed by 1 base and J by 4 bases, leaving 11 bases between them. The chain's CDR3 is CASSLGLTTYNEQFF. The CDR3, as DNA: TGTGCCAGCAGCTTAGGTCTTACGACGTACAATGAGCAGTTCTTC.

The gene calls are TRBV5-1 and TRBJ1-1; unclear D gene. The CDR3 is 12 amino acids. V lost 0 bases to trimming and J lost 6 bases, with 6 bases between them. Germline lookup yields CDR1 SGHRS and CDR2 YFSETQ. CDR3 DNA sequence: TGCGCCAGCAGCTTGGAGGGTTCTGAAGCTTTCTTT. Amino acid sequence: CASSLEGSEAFF.

The chain recombines TRBV11-2 with TRBJ2-3, with 9 positions matching TRBD2. The CDR3 is 15 amino acids. V trimming: 2 bases; J trimming: 6 bases; junction bases outside the gene matches: 6. The V gene's germline CDR1 is SGHAT and CDR2 FQNNGV. CDR3 DNA sequence: TGTGCCAGCAGCTTAACTAGCGGGCCAAGTGATACGCAGTATTTT. It translates to CASSLTSGPSDTQYF.

The chain couples TRBV4-1 to TRBJ2-7, with a tentative D call TRBD1 (5 bases). Looked up from germline, CDR1 is MGHRA and CDR2 is YSYEKL. Trimming pared 3 bases from V and 6 bases from J, leaving 12 bases between. The CDR3 has 13 amino acids. For the CDR3, the DNA is TGCGCCAGCAGCCAGGGGCAGGCTAGCGAGCAGTACTTC. Amino acid sequence: CASSQGQASEQYF.

This chain uses TRBV6-5 with TRBJ1-1, with no clear D. The CDR3 extends over 13 amino acids. Trimming pared 7 bases from V and 2 bases from J, leaving 11 bases between. CDR1 MNHEY and CDR2 SVGAGI come from the germline V gene. Here the CDR3 reads CASKDGLNTEAFF. The CDR3 DNA reads as TGTGCCAGCAAGGACGGGCTAAACACTGAAGCTTTCTTT.

The chain recombines TRBV5-8 with TRBJ2-1; tentative D call: TRBD2 (5 bases). CDR1 is SGHTS and CDR2 is YDEGEE in the germline V gene. The CDR3 loop spans 11 amino acids. CDR3 sequence reads: CAGGGYNEQFF. The CDR3 bases are TGTGCTGGTGGAGGCTACAATGAGCAGTTCTTC.

This sequence joins TRBV28 and TRBJ1-5; TRBD1 is a possible D gene (5 bases). CDR3 length: 15 amino acids. Germline V gene data show CDR1 as MDHEN and CDR2 as SYDVKM. Trimming removed 6 bases at V and 7 bases at J, with 19 bases between. The CDR3 nucleotides read TGTGCCAGCAGACCCGGCCCGCTCCAGGGCCAGCCCCAGCATTTT. It yields the protein CASRPGPLQGQPQHF.

This clone was recorded a few times. The chain joins TRBV7-9 to TRBJ1-1, with D maybe TRBD1 (5 bases). The CDR3 extends over 12 amino acids. The V gene lost 3 bases and the J gene lost 7 bases, with 9 bases spanning the gap. Germline V gene sequence: CDR1 SEHNR, CDR2 FQNEAQ (reference sequence). The CDR3 nucleotides read TGTGCCAGCAGCTTTGGAGGGGATGAAGCTTTCTTT. This sequence encodes CASSFGGDEAFF.

This clone was observed a single time. The J gene is TRBJ1-5, the V gene TRBV7-6; 7 bases are shared with TRBD1. Losses at the gene ends were 5 bases for V and 10 bases for J; bases not matched to a gene: 11. Germline V gives CDR1 SGHVS, CDR2 FNYEAQ. The CDR3 extends over 14 amino acids. This CDR3 is CASSDVDRAGPQHF. CDR3 in DNA: TGTGCCAGCAGCGACGTTGACAGGGCTGGACCCCAGCATTTT.

The chain couples TRBV6-5 to TRBJ2-5; the D gene is possibly TRBD1 (7 bases). Germline V CDR1 and CDR2: MNHEY, SVGAGI. V was trimmed by 5 bases and J by 0 bases, leaving 13 bases between them. The CDR3 consists of 15 residues. CDR3 DNA: TGTGCCAGCAGTGGGAGGACAGGAGACCAAGAGACCCAGTACTTC. Its translation: CASSGRTGDQETQYF.

The gene calls are TRBV10-2 and TRBJ2-1; D may be TRBD2 (5 bases). The CDR3 length is 13 residues. Germline lookup yields CDR1 WSHSY and CDR2 SAAADI. The V gene lost 7 bases and the J gene lost 5 bases, with 12 bases spanning the gap. The CDR3 protein is CASTSGLHNEQFF. CDR3 nucleotides: TGCGCCAGCACCAGCGGACTTCACAATGAGCAGTTCTTC.

The chain joins TRBV27 to TRBJ2-7, with TRBD2 matching over 11 bases. V gave up 5 bases and J gave up 6 bases; unmatched junction bases: 9. This CDR3 comprises 15 residues. Germline-derived CDR1 and CDR2 are MNHEY and SMNVEV (reference sequence). CDR3 nucleotide sequence: TGTGCCAGCAGTCCCCTAGTAGCGGGGGGGGGCGAGCAGTACTTC. Translating gives CASSPLVAGGGEQYF.

The J gene is TRBJ1-5, the V gene TRBV6-1, with D tentatively TRBD1 (6 bases). This CDR3 region has 18 residues. V lost 6 bases and J 6 bases, leaving 27 bases between the germline ends. Germline values: CDR1 MNHNS, CDR2 SASEGT. The CDR3 DNA reads as TGTGCCAGCAGCGAACGATTGACAGGAGGTATGGGGAGTCAGCCCCAGCATTTT. It translates to CASSERLTGGMGSQPQHF.

This clone appeared once. This CDR3 reads CASSSGTLNTGELFF. The CDR3 nucleotides read TGTGCCAGCAGCTCCGGGACTTTGAACACCGGGGAGCTGTTTTTT. This chain joins TRBV7-4 and TRBJ2-2, with a possible D match to TRBD2 (6 bases). The CDR3 is 15 residues long. CDR1 and CDR2 from the germline V gene are SGHVT and SQSDAQ. The germline V and J ends were trimmed by 4 bases and 1 base, with 10 bases remaining between them.

J is TRBJ2-3 and V is TRBV7-3; no firm D call. Germline V gives CDR1 SGHTA, CDR2 FQGTGA. This CDR3 is 12 amino acids long. Trimming pared 5 bases from V and 2 bases from J, leaving 5 bases between. CDR3 region: CASSEYTDTQYF. In nucleotides, the CDR3 is TGTGCCAGCAGCGAATACACAGATACGCAGTATTTT.

This chain uses TRBV4-1 with TRBJ2-1, with D possibly called TRBD1 or TRBD2 (5 bases each). V lost 6 bases to trimming and J lost 6 bases, with 15 bases between them. The V gene's germline CDR1 is MGHRA and CDR2 YSYEKL. The CDR3 has 14 residues. This chain's CDR3 is CASRNPGRPNEQFF. The CDR3 DNA follows: TGCGCCAGCAGAAACCCGGGACGACCCAATGAGCAGTTCTTC.

The genes are TRBV6-5 and TRBJ1-2, with D unclear. The CDR3 covers 13 residues. Germline values: CDR1 MNHEY, CDR2 SVGAGI. Trimming pared 6 bases from V and 1 base from J, leaving 9 bases between. This chain's CDR3 is CASREGINYGYTF. For the CDR3, the DNA is TGTGCCAGCAGGGAAGGGATTAACTATGGCTACACCTTC.

V usage is TRBV5-6 and J usage is TRBJ1-2; D is ambiguous. V gave up 1 base and J gave up 0 bases, with 10 bases separating them. The V gene's germline CDR1 is SGHDT and CDR2 YYEEEE. The CDR3 has 15 residues. The CDR3 nucleotides read TGTGCCAGCAGCTTGTGGCCAGTCCCTAACTATGGCTACACCTTC. This gives the protein CASSLWPVPNYGYTF.

The genes are TRBV9 and TRBJ2-6, with 9 bases identical to TRBD2. With 3 bases clipped from V and 1 base from J, the junction kept 20 bases outside the gene matches. The CDR3 is made up of 22 amino acids. Germline CDR1 and CDR2: SGDLS and YYNGEE. The CDR3 region is CASSAAWGKASGTRSGANVLTF. DNA for the CDR3: TGTGCCAGCAGCGCTGCTTGGGGGAAAGCTAGCGGGACACGTTCTGGGGCCAACGTCCTGACTTTC.

The V and J genes are TRBV29-1 and TRBJ2-5; 10 nucleotides agree with TRBD1. The CDR3 runs 14 residues. CDR1 and CDR2 from the germline V gene are SQVTM and ANQGSEA. V shed 0 bases, J shed 2 bases, and the junction held 0 bases outside the gene matches. The CDR3 region is CSVEEGQGQETQYF. Here the CDR3 DNA reads TGCAGCGTTGAAGAGGGACAGGGGCAAGAGACCCAGTACTTC.

This rearrangement joins TRBV4-1 to TRBJ2-7; D is tentatively TRBD1 or TRBD2 (5 bases each). CDR3 length: 14 residues. Germline CDR1 is MGHRA and CDR2 is YSYEKL. V lost 4 bases and J 5 bases, leaving 15 bases between the germline ends. DNA of the CDR3: TGCGCCAGCAGCCTGAAGGGGATCGGGGACGAGCAGTACTTC. It translates to CASSLKGIGDEQYF.

V is TRBV6-6 and J is TRBJ2-7; D possibly uses TRBD1 or TRBD2 (5 bases each). The CDR3 length is 13 residues. Germline values: CDR1 MNHNY, CDR2 SVGAGI (reference sequence). Trimming shortened V by 5 bases and J by 6 bases, and 14 bases separated the two germline ends. This chain's CDR3 is CASSTGPWGEQYF. The CDR3 DNA follows: TGTGCCAGCAGTACGGGACCATGGGGCGAGCAGTACTTC.

This clone was detected only once. The chain carries TRBV7-9 and TRBJ2-1, with D maybe TRBD2 (6 bases). The germline V and J ends were trimmed by 0 bases and 13 bases, with 22 bases remaining between them. Germline CDR1 SEHNR, CDR2 FQNEAQ (reference sequence). The CDR3 runs 16 residues. The CDR3: CASSLAGAGSVQVQFF. CDR3 DNA: TGTGCCAGCAGCTTAGCCGGGGCGGGGTCAGTCCAGGTACAGTTCTTC.

V is TRBV27 and J is TRBJ2-1, with a possible D match to TRBD1 (5 bases). V lost 3 bases, J lost 9 bases, and 15 bases lay in between. The length of the CDR3 is 14 residues. Germline assignment: CDR1 MNHEY and CDR2 SMNVEV (reference sequence). The CDR3 coding sequence is TGTGCCAGCAGTTTCAGTGGGTGGGGCGGTGAGCAGTTCTTC. It yields the protein CASSFSGWGGEQFF.